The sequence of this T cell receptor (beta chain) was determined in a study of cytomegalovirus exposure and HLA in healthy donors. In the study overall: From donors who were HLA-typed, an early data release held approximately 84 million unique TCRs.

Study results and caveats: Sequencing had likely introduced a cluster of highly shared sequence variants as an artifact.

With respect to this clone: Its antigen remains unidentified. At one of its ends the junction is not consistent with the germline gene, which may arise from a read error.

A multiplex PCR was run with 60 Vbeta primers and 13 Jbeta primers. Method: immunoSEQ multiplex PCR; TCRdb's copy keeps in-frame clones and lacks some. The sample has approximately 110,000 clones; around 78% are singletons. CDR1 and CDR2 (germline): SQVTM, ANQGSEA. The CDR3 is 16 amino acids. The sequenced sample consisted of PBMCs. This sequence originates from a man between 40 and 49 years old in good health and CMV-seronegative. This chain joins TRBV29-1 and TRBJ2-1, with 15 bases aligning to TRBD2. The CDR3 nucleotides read TGCAGCGCTGAAGGGCACGGGACTAGCGGGGGGTATGAGCAGTTCTTC. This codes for CSAEGHGTSGGYEQFF.